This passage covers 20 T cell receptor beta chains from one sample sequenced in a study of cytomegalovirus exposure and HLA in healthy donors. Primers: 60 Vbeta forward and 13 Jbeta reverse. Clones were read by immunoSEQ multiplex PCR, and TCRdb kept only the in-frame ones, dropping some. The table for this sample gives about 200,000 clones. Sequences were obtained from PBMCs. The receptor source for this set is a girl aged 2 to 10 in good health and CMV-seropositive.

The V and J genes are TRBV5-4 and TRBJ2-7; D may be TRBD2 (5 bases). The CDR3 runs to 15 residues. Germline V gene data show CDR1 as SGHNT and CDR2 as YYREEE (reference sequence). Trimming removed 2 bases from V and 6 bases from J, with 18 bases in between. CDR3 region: CASSLPHLESGEQYF. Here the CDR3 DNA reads TGTGCCAGCAGCTTACCACATCTAGAGAGCGGCGAGCAGTACTTC. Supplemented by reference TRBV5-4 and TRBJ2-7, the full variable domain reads ETGVTQSPTHLIKTRGQQVTLRCSSQSGHNTVSWYQQALGQGPQFIFQYYREEENGRGNFPPRFSGLQFPNYSSELNVNALELDDSALYLCASSLPHLESGEQYFGPGTRLTVT.

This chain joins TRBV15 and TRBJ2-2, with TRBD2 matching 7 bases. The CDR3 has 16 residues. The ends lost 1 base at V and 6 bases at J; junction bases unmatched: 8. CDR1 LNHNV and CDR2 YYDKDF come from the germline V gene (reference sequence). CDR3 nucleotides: TGTGCCACCAGCAGAGTTAGGCTAGCGGCGGCCGGGGAGCTGTTTTTT. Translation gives CATSRVRLAAAGELFF.

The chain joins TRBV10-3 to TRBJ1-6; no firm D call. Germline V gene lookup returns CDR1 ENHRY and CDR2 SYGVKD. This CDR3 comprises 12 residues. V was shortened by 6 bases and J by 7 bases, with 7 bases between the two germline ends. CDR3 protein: CAIRQTNSPLHF. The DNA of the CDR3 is TGTGCCATCAGACAGACGAATTCACCCCTCCACTTT.

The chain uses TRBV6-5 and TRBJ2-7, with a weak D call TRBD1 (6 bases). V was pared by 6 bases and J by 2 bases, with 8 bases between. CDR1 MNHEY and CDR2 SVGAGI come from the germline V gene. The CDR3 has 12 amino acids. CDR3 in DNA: TGTGCCAGCAGGGACAGTCCCTACGAGCAGTACTTC. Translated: CASRDSPYEQYF.

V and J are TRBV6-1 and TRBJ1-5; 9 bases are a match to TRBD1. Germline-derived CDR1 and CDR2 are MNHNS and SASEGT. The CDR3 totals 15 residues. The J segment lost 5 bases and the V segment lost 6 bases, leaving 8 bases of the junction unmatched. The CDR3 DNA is TGTGCCAGCAGAGAACAGGGGGCCTCTTATCAGCCCCAGCATTTT. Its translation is CASREQGASYQPQHF.

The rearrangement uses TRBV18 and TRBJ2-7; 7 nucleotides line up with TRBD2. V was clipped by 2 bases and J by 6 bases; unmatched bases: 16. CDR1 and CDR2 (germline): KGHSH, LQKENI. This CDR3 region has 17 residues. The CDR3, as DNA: TGTGCCAGCTCACCAGGTGGCTCAATGGGCGGGAGAACCGAGCAGTACTTC. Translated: CASSPGGSMGGRTEQYF.

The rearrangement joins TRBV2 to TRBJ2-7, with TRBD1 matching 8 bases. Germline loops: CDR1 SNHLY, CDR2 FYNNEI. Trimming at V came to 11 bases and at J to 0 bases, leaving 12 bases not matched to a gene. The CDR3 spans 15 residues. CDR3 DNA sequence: TGTGCCGGAGCGTTGACAGGGGACCCCTCCTACGAGCAGTACTTC. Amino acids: CAGALTGDPSYEQYF.

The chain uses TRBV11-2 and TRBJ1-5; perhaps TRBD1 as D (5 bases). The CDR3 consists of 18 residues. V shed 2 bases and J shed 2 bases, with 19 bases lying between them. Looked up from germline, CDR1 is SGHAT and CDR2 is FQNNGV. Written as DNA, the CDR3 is TGTGCCAGCAGCTTATCGGTAGGAGGGGCGAAGGGCAATCAGCCCCAGCATTTT. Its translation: CASSLSVGGAKGNQPQHF.

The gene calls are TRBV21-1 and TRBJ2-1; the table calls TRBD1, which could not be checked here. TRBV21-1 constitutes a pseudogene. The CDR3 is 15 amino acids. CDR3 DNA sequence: TGTGCCAGCAGCATCAGGCTAAAGGGGGCCAATGAGCAGTTCTTC. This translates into CASSIRLKGANEQFF.

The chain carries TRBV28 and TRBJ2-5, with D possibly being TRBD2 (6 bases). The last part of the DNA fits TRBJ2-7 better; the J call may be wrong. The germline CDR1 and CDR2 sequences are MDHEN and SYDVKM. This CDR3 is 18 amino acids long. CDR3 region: CASSHAYRGRRKSYEQYF. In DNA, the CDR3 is TGTGCCAGCAGTCACGCTTACCGAGGGAGGCGAAAATCCTACGAGCAGTACTTC.

The CDR3 loop is CASRAIKQGAREKLFF. The DNA of the CDR3 is TGTGCCAGCAGAGCTATAAAACAGGGGGCGCGGGAAAAACTGTTTTTT. The rearrangement joins TRBV11-2 to TRBJ1-4; TRBD1 agrees at 9 bases. V was pared by 6 bases and J by 8 bases, with 13 bases of the junction left unmatched. CDR3 length: 16 residues. Germline-derived CDR1 and CDR2 are SGHAT and FQNNGV.

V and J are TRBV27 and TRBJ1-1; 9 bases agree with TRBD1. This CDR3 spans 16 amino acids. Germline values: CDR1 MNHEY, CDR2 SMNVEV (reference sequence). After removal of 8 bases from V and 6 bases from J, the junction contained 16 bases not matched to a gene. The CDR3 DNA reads TGTGCCAGCCAGACTTTCGTCGGGACAGGGAAATCTGAAGCTTTCTTT. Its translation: CASQTFVGTGKSEAFF.

The CDR3 region is CASSPPLGAYGYTF. In DNA form, the CDR3 reads TGTGCCAGCAGCCCACCCCTAGGGGCCTATGGCTACACCTTC. The V call is TRBV5-6, the J call TRBJ1-2; D possibly corresponds to TRBD1 (5 bases). CDR1 and CDR2 (germline): SGHDT, YYEEEE. V gave up 4 bases and J gave up 4 bases, with 14 bases separating them. This CDR3 comprises 14 residues.

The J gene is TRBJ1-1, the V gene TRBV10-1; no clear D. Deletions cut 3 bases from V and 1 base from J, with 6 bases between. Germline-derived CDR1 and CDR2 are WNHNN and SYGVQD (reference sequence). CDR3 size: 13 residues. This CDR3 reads CASSDRKNTEAFF. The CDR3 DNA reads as TGCGCCAGCAGTGACAGGAAGAACACTGAAGCTTTCTTT.

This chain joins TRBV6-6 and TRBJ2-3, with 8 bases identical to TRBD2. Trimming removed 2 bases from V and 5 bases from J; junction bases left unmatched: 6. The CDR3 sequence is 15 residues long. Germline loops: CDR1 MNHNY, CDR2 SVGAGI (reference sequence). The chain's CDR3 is CASSYRTSPRDTQYF. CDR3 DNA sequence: TGTGCCAGCAGTTACCGGACTAGCCCCAGAGATACGCAGTATTTT.

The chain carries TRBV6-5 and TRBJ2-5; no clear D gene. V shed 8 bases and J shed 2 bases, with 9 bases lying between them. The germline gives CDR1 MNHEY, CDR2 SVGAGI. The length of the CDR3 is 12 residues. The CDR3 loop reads CASAPGQETQYF. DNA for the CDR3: TGTGCCAGCGCGCCGGGTCAAGAGACCCAGTACTTC.

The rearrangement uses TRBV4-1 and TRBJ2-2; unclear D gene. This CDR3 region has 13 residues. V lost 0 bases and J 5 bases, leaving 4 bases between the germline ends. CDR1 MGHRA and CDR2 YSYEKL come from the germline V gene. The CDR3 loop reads CASSQDVTGELFF. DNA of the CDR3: TGCGCCAGCAGCCAAGACGTTACCGGGGAGCTGTTTTTT.

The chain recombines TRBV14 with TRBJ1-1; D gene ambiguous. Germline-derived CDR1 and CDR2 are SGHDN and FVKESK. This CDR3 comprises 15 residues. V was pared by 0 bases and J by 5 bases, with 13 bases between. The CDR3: CASSQEPPGITEAFF. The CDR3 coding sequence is TGTGCCAGCAGCCAAGAACCCCCCGGTATTACTGAAGCTTTCTTT.

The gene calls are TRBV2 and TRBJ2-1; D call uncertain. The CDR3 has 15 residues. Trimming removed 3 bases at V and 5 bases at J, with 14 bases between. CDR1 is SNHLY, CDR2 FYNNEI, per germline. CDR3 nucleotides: TGTGCCAGCAGTGAGAACAGATTTTTGAACAATGAGCAGTTCTTC. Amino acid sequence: CASSENRFLNNEQFF.

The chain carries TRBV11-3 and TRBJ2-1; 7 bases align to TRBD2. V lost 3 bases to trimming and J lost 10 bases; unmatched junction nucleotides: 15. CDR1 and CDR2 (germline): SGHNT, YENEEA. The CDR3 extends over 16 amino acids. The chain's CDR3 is CASSFSGGSLPSEQFF. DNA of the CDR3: TGTGCCAGCAGCTTTTCTGGCGGGAGCCTCCCCTCCGAGCAGTTCTTC.